The rows below give T cell receptor beta chains drawn from one sample of a study of blood T cell repertoires in COVID-19. The assay was immunoSEQ multiplex PCR, and TCRdb's table has in-frame clones only and misses some. Among hundreds of thousands of clones, 80% to 90% were seen once, and the ten largest hold 1.4%. The sequenced material came from peripheral blood. The receptors were sampled from a woman in her 30s with active or convalescent COVID-19. The CDR3 runs from the conserved cysteine through the conserved F or W. Fields, in order: V gene, CDR3 protein.

v_gene: TRBV25-1; CDR3aa: CASSEVLGADQPQHF
v_gene: TRBV6-1; CDR3aa: CASSEAAAANSPLHF
v_gene: TRBV5-4; CDR3aa: CASSPPGEVNTIYF
v_gene: TRBV10-3; CDR3aa: CAISELAGNQPQHF
v_gene: TRBV6-6; CDR3aa: CASTRDRDEKLFF
v_gene: TRBV6-6; CDR3aa: CASSYRVSEPQHF
v_gene: TRBV3-1/TRBV3-2; CDR3aa: CASSSGISNTEAFF
v_gene: TRBV6-5; CDR3aa: CASRQGQGANYGYTF
v_gene: TRBV7-2; CDR3aa: CASSSRDRAYEQYF
v_gene: TRBV11-2; CDR3aa: CASSDRPNSPLHF
v_gene: TRBV2; CDR3aa: CASSESGYGYTF
v_gene: TRBV20-1; CDR3aa: CSAREVEGCFF
v_gene: TRBV19; CDR3aa: CASSYGTTDTDTQYF
v_gene: TRBV5-6; CDR3aa: CASSNRLAGGPADTQYF
v_gene: TRBV5-1; CDR3aa: CASSLGYSHSGNTIYF
v_gene: TRBV10-3; CDR3aa: CAISAPAGVGVETQYF
v_gene: TRBV28; CDR3aa: CASSSGTSRETQYF
v_gene: TRBV5-4; CDR3aa: CASSSNPDSTTDTQYF
v_gene: TRBV9; CDR3aa: CASSDTGSTNEKLFF
v_gene: TRBV20-1; CDR3aa: CSARDQGGYTF
v_gene: TRBV6-5; CDR3aa: CASRGQGKGEKLFF
v_gene: TRBV3-1/TRBV3-2; CDR3aa: CASSAHRVVGYGYTF
v_gene: TRBV11-2; CDR3aa: CASSLGMGGRNEKLFF
v_gene: TRBV4-1; CDR3aa: CASSQLSGQGITEAFF
v_gene: TRBV30; CDR3aa: CAWTPRGGRDYTGELFF
v_gene: TRBV15; CDR3aa: CATSTGPGTVPYEQYF
v_gene: TRBV2; CDR3aa: CASSGQGMNTEAFF
v_gene: TRBV15; CDR3aa: CATSREDSYNEQFF
v_gene: TRBV4-2; CDR3aa: CASSQDSYYEQYF
v_gene: TRBV2; CDR3aa: CASLPGVGSSGNTIYF
v_gene: TRBV3-1/TRBV3-2; CDR3aa: CASSQASGSTGELFF